Below, 32 T cell receptor beta chains from the same sample are listed, as sequenced in a study of T-cell memory formation after mild COVID-19. TCRdb fed the 5' RACE reads into MiXCR, producing one record per CDR3 protein. The sample carries 200,000 to 300,000 distinct CDR3 sequences, 8.5% to 9.5% recorded once. Sequences were obtained from PBMCs or a T cell subset sorted from them (not recorded which). Source of these receptors: a man aged 18 to 29 who had mild COVID-19 (a few samples of this study predate the infection). Cell type and time point are not known.

This clonotype was picked up many times. The rearrangement joins TRBV5-1 to TRBJ2-1; D call uncertain. CDR1 SGHRS and CDR2 YFSETQ come from the germline V gene. The length of the CDR3 is 15 residues. V lost 4 bases to trimming and J lost 0 bases, with 11 bases between them. CDR3 nucleotide sequence: TGCGCCAGCAGCGCCTCAGAAAGCTCCTACAATGAGCAGTTCTTC. It yields the protein CASSASESSYNEQFF.

This clonotype has more than one count but fewer than ten. This chain connects TRBV5-1 to TRBJ2-5; perhaps TRBD1 as D (5 bases). This CDR3 region has 14 residues. CDR1 and CDR2 (germline): SGHRS, YFSETQ. Deletions cut 4 bases from V and 3 bases from J, with 13 bases between. CDR3 protein: CASSRIAGKETQYF. In DNA form, the CDR3 reads TGCGCCAGCAGCAGGATCGCAGGGAAAGAGACCCAGTACTTC.

The chain links TRBV20-1 to TRBJ1-1, with D unclear. The CDR3 runs 15 residues. Germline lookup yields CDR1 DFQATT and CDR2 SNEGSKA (reference sequence). Trimming took off 3 bases at V and 0 bases at J, with 14 bases between the two ends. In nucleotides, the CDR3 is TGCAGTGCTAGGCAAGGAGGTAGACTGAACACTGAAGCTTTCTTT. This codes for CSARQGGRLNTEAFF.

The genes are TRBV10-3 and TRBJ2-3; D remains ambiguous. This CDR3 comprises 13 residues. Germline CDR1 reads ENHRY; CDR2 reads SYGVKD. Trimming removed 10 bases from V and 0 bases from J, with 11 bases in between. Here the CDR3 reads CATRTESTDTQYF. DNA of the CDR3: TGTGCCACCCGGACGGAGAGCACAGATACGCAGTATTTT.

This clonotype was observed at least ten times. The J gene is TRBJ1-2, the V gene TRBV7-2; 7 bases align to TRBD1. Germline V gene data show CDR1 as SGHTA and CDR2 as FQGNSA. V lost 1 base, J lost 6 bases, and 5 bases stayed unmatched. This CDR3 is built from 14 residues. CDR3 bases: TGTGCCAGCAGCTTAGGGGGGACAGCGAATGGCTACACCTTC. Translated: CASSLGGTANGYTF.

This clonotype turned up a few times. The J gene is TRBJ1-1, the V gene TRBV29-1; the D gene is possibly TRBD1 (6 bases). The germline V and J ends were trimmed by 4 bases and 5 bases, with 14 bases remaining between them. From germline, CDR1 is SQVTM and CDR2 ANQGSEA. The CDR3 covers 13 residues. The CDR3: CSVGGGGWTEAFF. In DNA, the CDR3 is TGCAGCGTTGGAGGAGGGGGTTGGACTGAAGCTTTCTTT.

This clonotype has more than one count but fewer than ten. The chain has TRBV5-1 and TRBJ2-3, with D maybe TRBD1 (6 bases). V lost 8 bases to trimming and J lost 4 bases, with 14 bases between them. CDR1 and CDR2 from the germline V gene are SGHRS and YFSETQ. The CDR3 is 13 residues long. CDR3 region: CASQQGEADTQYF. The CDR3 bases are TGCGCCAGTCAACAGGGCGAGGCAGATACGCAGTATTTT.

This clonotype turned up a few times. V gene TRBV7-2 combines with J gene TRBJ2-3; D possibly corresponds to TRBD2 (5 bases). V was pared by 1 base and J by 5 bases, with 13 bases between. The CDR3 sequence is 15 residues long. Germline V gives CDR1 SGHTA, CDR2 FQGNSA. The CDR3 sequence is CASSLGLAHGDTQYF. The CDR3 nucleotides are TGTGCCAGCAGCTTAGGGCTAGCACACGGAGATACGCAGTATTTT.

This clonotype came up many times. The chain joins TRBV10-3 to TRBJ1-1, with TRBD1 identical over 8 bases. The trim removed 3 bases at V and 5 bases at J, leaving 11 bases unmatched. CDR1 ENHRY and CDR2 SYGVKD come from the germline V gene. The CDR3 loop spans 16 amino acids. The chain's CDR3 is CAISDAIGQGGTEAFF. The CDR3 nucleotides are TGTGCCATCAGTGACGCAATAGGACAGGGAGGAACTGAAGCTTTCTTT.

This clonotype has a handful of counts. The V gene is TRBV7-9, the J gene TRBJ1-5; D possibly corresponds to TRBD1 (5 bases). The CDR3 runs 15 residues. Trimming cost V 5 bases and J 0 bases, with 11 bases left between them. The V gene's germline CDR1 is SEHNR and CDR2 FQNEAQ (reference sequence). CDR3 DNA: TGTGCCAGCAGCAGGGACGGCTATAGCAATCAGCCCCAGCATTTT. Translation: CASSRDGYSNQPQHF.

This clonotype was observed at least ten times. This sequence joins TRBV20-1 and TRBJ2-3; 9 positions match TRBD2. The CDR3 consists of 15 residues. Germline V gives CDR1 DFQATT, CDR2 SNEGSKA (reference sequence). The V and J ends lost 5 bases and 3 bases, in that order; junction bases with no gene match: 9. The CDR3 DNA sequence: TGCAGTGCTCATCGAGCGGGGGGAAGTACAGATACGCAGTATTTT. Translating gives CSAHRAGGSTDTQYF.

This clonotype was observed at least ten times. The chain links TRBV3-1 to TRBJ2-3; a possible D gene is TRBD1 (6 bases). Trimming cost V 4 bases and J 2 bases, with 13 bases left between them. Germline V CDR1 and CDR2: LGHDT, YNNKEL (reference sequence). The CDR3 spans 15 residues. Here the CDR3 reads CASSPTGDFTDTQYF. In DNA, the CDR3 is TGTGCCAGCAGCCCGACAGGTGATTTCACAGATACGCAGTATTTT.

This clonotype was counted many times. The CDR3 sequence is CASSPSPNIQYF. Here the CDR3 DNA reads TGTGCCAGCAGTCCGAGTCCGAACATTCAGTACTTC. The genes are TRBV6-6 and TRBJ2-4; no clear D. The length of the CDR3 is 12 residues. In germline, CDR1 is MNHNY, CDR2 SVGAGI (reference sequence). Trimming removed 5 bases from V and 7 bases from J, with 9 bases in between.

This rearrangement joins TRBV6-2 or TRBV6-3 to TRBJ2-4; 11 bases match TRBD2. Germline V gene lookup returns CDR1 MNHEY and CDR2 SVGEGT. V gave up 6 bases and J gave up 0 bases; unmatched junction bases: 10. The CDR3 has 18 amino acids. For the CDR3, the DNA is TGTGCCAGCAGACCGCGCGGGACTAGCGGTATAGCCAAAAACATTCAGTACTTC. It codes for CASRPRGTSGIAKNIQYF.

V gene TRBV7-3 combines with J gene TRBJ2-7; D is unresolved. The CDR3 runs to 14 residues. Germline lookup yields CDR1 SGHTA and CDR2 FQGTGA. V was cut by 5 bases and J by 3 bases, with 14 bases left in between. The CDR3 region is CASSQTAASYEQYF. As DNA, the CDR3 is TGTGCCAGCAGCCAAACTGCGGCAAGCTACGAGCAGTACTTC.

This clonotype was counted a few times. This chain joins TRBV20-1 and TRBJ1-2; possible D gene TRBD1, 5 bases. Trimming took 1 base from V and 4 from J, leaving 10 bases between them. This CDR3 spans 13 amino acids. Germline V gives CDR1 DFQATT, CDR2 SNEGSKA (reference sequence). This chain's CDR3 is CSARAGFPYGYTF. Written as DNA, the CDR3 is TGCAGTGCTAGAGCAGGGTTCCCCTATGGCTACACCTTC.

This clonotype was seen ten or more times. The rearrangement joins TRBV6-2 or TRBV6-3 to TRBJ1-3; possible D gene TRBD1, 5 bases. In germline, CDR1 is MNHEY, CDR2 SVGEGT. Trimming removed 4 bases at V and 2 bases at J, with 6 bases between. The CDR3 runs to 13 residues. This CDR3 reads CASSSGAGNTIYF. The CDR3, as DNA: TGTGCCAGCAGTTCGGGGGCTGGAAACACCATATATTTT.

The table lists this clonotype with a few counts. The chain is built from TRBV7-8 and TRBJ2-1; 7 nucleotides match TRBD1. Trimming at V came to 7 bases and at J to 2 bases, leaving 8 bases not matched to a gene. The CDR3 has 15 amino acids. The V gene's germline CDR1 is SGHVS and CDR2 FQNEAQ. The CDR3 DNA follows: TGTGCCAGCACCCTTGACAGGGCCACCTACAATGAGCAGTTCTTC. It translates to CASTLDRATYNEQFF.

This clonotype was detected many times. The chain employs TRBV9 and TRBJ1-6, with 8 bases aligning to TRBD1. The CDR3 is 15 residues long. V shed 2 bases, J shed 6 bases, and the junction held 4 bases outside the gene matches. Germline V gene sequence: CDR1 SGDLS, CDR2 YYNGEE. CDR3: CASSVRDRINSPLHF. The CDR3 DNA reads as TGTGCCAGCAGCGTCCGGGACAGGATTAATTCACCCCTCCACTTT.

This clonotype was seen at least ten times. The chain links TRBV5-1 to TRBJ2-1; D unresolved. The germline V gene encodes CDR1 SGHRS and CDR2 YFSETQ. Trimming pared 0 bases from V and 9 bases from J, leaving 7 bases between. The CDR3 sequence is 12 residues long. The CDR3 DNA sequence: TGCGCCAGCAGCTTGGTGATGGGTGAGCAGTTCTTC. It yields the protein CASSLVMGEQFF.

The chain links TRBV12-3 or TRBV12-4 to TRBJ1-1; the D is unclear. The CDR3 covers 14 residues. Trimming pared 2 bases from V and 7 bases from J, leaving 14 bases between. The CDR3 loop reads CASSLMGGMGEAFF. DNA for the CDR3: TGTGCCAGCAGTTTAATGGGTGGCATGGGTGAAGCTTTCTTT.

The chain recombines TRBV7-9 with TRBJ2-7; 9 nucleotides agree with TRBD1. V dropped 2 bases and J dropped 5; count of bases not matched to a gene: 7. The CDR3 length is 15 residues. Germline CDR1 is SEHNR and CDR2 is FQNEAQ (reference sequence). The CDR3 DNA follows: TGTGCCAGCAGCTTAACAGGGGGCCACTTGAACGAGCAGTACGTC. This sequence encodes CASSLTGGHLNEQYV.

The V and J genes are TRBV7-9 and TRBJ2-1; weak D call: TRBD1 (6 bases). The CDR3 extends over 14 amino acids. V lost 4 bases and J 8 bases, leaving 15 bases between the germline ends. Per germline, CDR1 SEHNR and CDR2 FQNEAQ (reference sequence). The CDR3 reads CASSSRQVLDEQFF. The DNA for the CDR3 is TGTGCCAGCAGCTCAAGACAGGTTCTGGATGAGCAGTTCTTC. The entire variable domain, with the rest obtained from reference TRBV7-9 and TRBJ2-1, is as follows: DTGVSQNPRHKITKRGQNVTFRCDPISEHNRLYWYRQTLGQGPEFLTYFQNEAQLEKSRLLSDRFSAERPKGSFSTLEIQRTEQGDSAMYLCASSSRQVLDEQFFGPGTRLTVL.

This clonotype was seen only a few times. The CDR3 DNA reads as TGTGCCAGCAGCTTGTATTCGGGCCCGCCGGTAGGGCTGTTTTTT. It yields the protein CASSLYSGPPVGLFF. V usage is TRBV7-8 and J usage is TRBJ1-4; no firm D call. This CDR3 has 15 residues. V lost 3 bases and J 14 bases, leaving 22 bases between the germline ends. Germline-derived CDR1 and CDR2 are SGHVS and FQNEAQ.

There are a few counts of this clonotype. The chain links TRBV4-2 to TRBJ2-2; D is unresolved. The V and J ends lost 0 bases and 13 bases respectively, with 12 bases between them. This CDR3 has 13 amino acids. Germline V lookup: CDR1 LGHNA, CDR2 YNFKEQ. CDR3 region: CASSQDPLVRLFF. The CDR3 coding sequence is TGTGCCAGCAGCCAAGATCCATTAGTGAGGCTGTTTTTT.

In this sample, this clonotype turned up once. J is TRBJ2-1 and V is TRBV29-1; D is unresolved. With 0 bases removed from V and 3 bases from J, the gap between germline ends came to 6 bases. Germline V gene sequence: CDR1 SQVTM, CDR2 ANQGSEA. CDR3 length: 13 residues. The CDR3 here is CSVEDQDYNEQFF. As DNA, the CDR3 is TGCAGCGTTGAAGATCAGGACTACAATGAGCAGTTCTTC.

This clonotype was seen only a few times. The chain uses TRBV18 and TRBJ2-3, with D possibly being TRBD1 (5 bases). CDR1 and CDR2 from the germline V gene are KGHSH and LQKENI. The CDR3 is made up of 16 amino acids. The V end lost 4 bases, the J end lost 2 bases, and 16 bases lay between the germline ends. CDR3 coding DNA: TGTGCCAGCTCACTTAAGGGGCGGCCCTTCACAGATACGCAGTATTTT. Translating it yields CASSLKGRPFTDTQYF. Full variable domain (missing parts from reference TRBV18 and TRBJ2-3): NAGVMQNPRHLVRRRGQEARLRCSPMKGHSHVYWYRQLPEEGLKFMVYLQKENIIDESGMPKERFSAEFPKEGPSILRIQQVVRGDSAAYFCASSLKGRPFTDTQYFGPGTRLTVL.

The chain carries TRBV9 and TRBJ2-1; 11 nucleotides match TRBD2. This CDR3 spans 18 amino acids. Germline values: CDR1 SGDLS, CDR2 YYNGEE. The J segment lost 5 bases and the V segment lost 0 bases, leaving 10 bases of the junction unmatched. This CDR3 reads CASSVVGTSGPLHNEQFF. CDR3 DNA sequence: TGTGCCAGCAGCGTAGTAGGGACTAGCGGTCCCCTTCACAATGAGCAGTTCTTC.

Many counts were recorded for this clonotype. The chain is built from TRBV5-1 and TRBJ1-1; 9 bases map to TRBD1. CDR3 size: 16 residues. CDR1 is SGHRS, CDR2 YFSETQ, per germline. J was trimmed by 3 bases and V by 0 bases; bases with no gene match: 6. The CDR3 reads CASSLAPGTGYTEAFF. The CDR3 region has the DNA TGCGCCAGCAGCTTGGCCCCCGGGACAGGGTACACTGAAGCTTTCTTT.

Only a few counts were recorded for this clonotype. The V gene is TRBV12-3 or TRBV12-4, the J gene TRBJ1-1, with a tentative D call TRBD1 (5 bases). Trimming took off 6 bases at V and 0 bases at J, with 14 bases between the two ends. The CDR3 is 15 amino acids. The CDR3 nucleotides read TGTGCCAGCAGCCCCCGCAGGGTAATGAACACTGAAGCTTTCTTT. This sequence encodes CASSPRRVMNTEAFF.

The chain uses TRBV29-1 and TRBJ2-1; 12 bases map to TRBD1. J lost 9 bases, V lost 7 bases, and 7 bases had no gene match. The germline CDR1 and CDR2 sequences are SQVTM and ANQGSEA. The CDR3 covers 13 residues. This CDR3 is CSARDRGPSEQFF. CDR3 sequence (DNA): TGCAGCGCACGGGACAGGGGGCCTAGTGAGCAGTTCTTC.

The genes are TRBV28 and TRBJ2-4, with D possibly being TRBD1 (5 bases). From germline, CDR1 is MDHEN and CDR2 SYDVKM. Trimming removed 3 bases at V and 7 bases at J, with 13 bases between. The CDR3 totals 14 residues. The CDR3 DNA follows: TGTGCCAGCAGTTTTCGGTCAGGGCGGAACATTCAGTACTTC. Amino acid sequence: CASSFRSGRNIQYF.